The 14 T cell receptor beta chains in this list originate from one sample, sequenced in a study of early T cells in non-severe SARS-CoV-2 infection. One entry per CDR3 protein results from TCRdb running MiXCR on the 5' RACE reads. The sample holds more than 20,000 distinct CDR3 sequences, roughly 4.2% seen once. The material sequenced was whole blood. These receptors originate from an adult who was a healthcare worker with PCR-confirmed SARS-CoV-2 infection or an uninfected control (not recorded which).

This clonotype was picked up many times. The V gene is TRBV7-2, the J gene TRBJ2-7; TRBD2 matches 8 bases. From germline, CDR1 is SGHTA and CDR2 FQGNSA. This CDR3 is 15 amino acids long. The V and J ends lost 1 base and 1 base, in that order; junction bases with no gene match: 3. The CDR3 DNA reads as TGTGCCAGCAGCTTAGGCTCTAGCGGGTCCTACGAGCAGTACTTC. As protein: CASSLGSSGSYEQYF. Full variable domain (remainder filled in from reference TRBV7-2 and TRBJ2-7): GAGVSQSPSNKVTEKGKDVELRCDPISGHTALYWYRQSLGQGLEFLIYFQGNSAPDKSGLPSDRFSAERTGGSVSTLTIQRTQQEDSAVYLCASSLGSSGSYEQYFGPGTRLTVT.

This clonotype was detected only a few times. The gene calls are TRBV14 and TRBJ2-3; 12 bases are a match to TRBD2. Germline CDR1 SGHDN, CDR2 FVKESK. The junction had 5 bases not matched to a gene; V was cut back by 1 base and J by 0 bases. The CDR3 covers 18 residues. The CDR3: CASSQGWLAGGSTDTQYF. In DNA form, the CDR3 reads TGTGCCAGCAGCCAAGGTTGGCTAGCGGGAGGGAGCACAGATACGCAGTATTTT.

Ten or more counts support this clonotype. The chain employs TRBV5-1 and TRBJ2-6; D perhaps matches TRBD2 (5 bases). CDR3 size: 14 residues. The V end lost 1 base, the J end lost 4 bases, and 6 bases lay between the germline ends. Germline assignment: CDR1 SGHRS and CDR2 YFSETQ. DNA of the CDR3: TGCGCCAGCAGCTTGACGGGAGGGGCCAACGTCCTGACTTTC. Translated, it gives CASSLTGGANVLTF. The full variable domain, with the rest looked up from reference TRBV5-1 and TRBJ2-6, is KAGVTQTPRYLIKTRGQQVTLSCSPISGHRSVSWYQQTPGQGLQFLFEYFSETQRNKGNFPGRFSGRQFSNSRSEMNVSTLELGDSALYLCASSLTGGANVLTFGAGSRLTVL.

Regarding this clonotype: A clone one base away is much larger, so this may be a read error. The chain links TRBV6-2 or TRBV6-3 to TRBJ2-1; D possibly corresponds to TRBD2 (5 bases). CDR1 and CDR2 (germline): MNHEY, SVGEGT. V was shortened by 4 bases and J by 11 bases, with 21 bases between the two germline ends. This CDR3 is built from 15 residues. The CDR3 spells CASSSEGSARDKQFF. CDR3 DNA: TGTGCCAGCAGTTCCGAGGGATCCGCTAGGGATAAGCAGTTCTTC.

This clonotype has just a few counts. The rearrangement links TRBV3-1 to TRBJ1-1; 7 bases map to TRBD1. Per germline, CDR1 LGHDT and CDR2 YNNKEL (reference sequence). Unmatched junction bases numbered 3, after V lost 4 bases and J lost 4 bases. The CDR3 consists of 13 residues. The CDR3 loop is CASSLDRVTEAFF. The CDR3 DNA sequence: TGTGCCAGCAGCCTAGACAGGGTCACTGAAGCTTTCTTT.

This clonotype appeared a few times. V gene TRBV15 combines with J gene TRBJ2-1; D tentatively fits TRBD1 or TRBD2 (5 bases each). This CDR3 spans 16 amino acids. V lost 4 bases, J lost 1 base, and 14 bases lay in between. Germline CDR1 reads LNHNV; CDR2 reads YYDKDF (reference sequence). For the CDR3, the DNA is TGTGCCACCAGCACCGCCGGGACCCATTCCTACAATGAGCAGTTCTTC. Its translation: CATSTAGTHSYNEQFF.

This clonotype has at least ten counts. V gene TRBV6-5 combines with J gene TRBJ1-1, with D tentatively TRBD1 (5 bases). CDR1 is MNHEY and CDR2 is SVGAGI in the germline V gene. The V gene lost 5 bases and the J gene lost 5 bases, with 18 bases spanning the gap. This CDR3 has 15 amino acids. In DNA form, the CDR3 reads TGTGCCAGCAGTGGATCCTTTGACAGTACGACTGAAGCTTTCTTT. This codes for CASSGSFDSTTEAFF.

This clonotype was seen ten or more times. The rearrangement joins TRBV6-6 to TRBJ2-7; no reliable D call. Germline V gene lookup returns CDR1 MNHNY and CDR2 SVGAGI (reference sequence). The CDR3 has 11 residues. Trimming took 5 bases from V and 5 from J, leaving 7 bases between them. CDR3 protein: CASSPSHEQYF. The CDR3 nucleotides are TGTGCCAGCAGTCCATCCCACGAGCAGTACTTC.

In its sample, this clonotype ranks as medium-sized. V gene TRBV3-2 combines with J gene TRBJ2-1; TRBD1 is taken as the D call from the table, unchecked against the DNA. TRBV3-2 corresponds to a pseudogene. The CDR3 has 15 residues. The CDR3 DNA reads TGTGCCAGCAGCCAACCGGAGACAGGGGACAATGAGCAGTTCTTC. This codes for CASSQPETGDNEQFF.

V and J are TRBV4-1 and TRBJ2-2, with D hard to call. V was pared by 8 bases and J by 6 bases, with 13 bases between. Germline values: CDR1 MGHRA, CDR2 YSYEKL. This CDR3 region has 13 residues. DNA for the CDR3: TGCGCCAGCCGCGGTAGCATCTCCGGGGAGCTGTTTTTT. Protein product: CASRGSISGELFF.

The chain combines TRBV10-2 with TRBJ2-1; no clear D gene. Germline assignment: CDR1 WSHSY and CDR2 SAAADI. This CDR3 comprises 15 residues. V lost 3 bases and J 0 bases, leaving 9 bases between the germline ends. The chain's CDR3 is CASSDGPSSYNEQFF. The CDR3 DNA follows: TGCGCCAGCAGTGATGGCCCGAGCTCCTACAATGAGCAGTTCTTC.

The rearrangement links TRBV3-1 to TRBJ2-2; D is unresolved. Looked up from germline, CDR1 is LGHDT and CDR2 is YNNKEL (reference sequence). The CDR3 has 14 amino acids. Trimming cost V 4 bases and J 5 bases, with 11 bases left between them. In DNA form, the CDR3 reads TGTGCCAGCAGCCCCACGGCTAAAACCGGGGAGCTGTTTTTT. It is translated as CASSPTAKTGELFF.

Comment on this clonotype: This could be a read error, since a much larger clone is one nucleotide away. V gene TRBV4-1 combines with J gene TRBJ1-2; D is uncertain. Germline V gives CDR1 MGHRA, CDR2 YSYEKL. The CDR3 length is 15 residues. Deletions cut 0 bases from V and 7 bases from J, with 15 bases between. CDR3 in DNA: TGCGCCAGCAGCCAAGATCGGCCAGCCGGCTTTGGCTACACCTTC. Protein sequence: CASSQDRPAGFGYTF.

A note on this clonotype: A much larger clone sits a single nucleotide away, making a read error possible. The chain is built from TRBV4-1 and TRBJ2-1; a possible D gene is TRBD1 (6 bases). The germline V gene has CDR1 MGHRA and CDR2 YSYEKL. This CDR3 comprises 15 residues. Trimming cost V 1 base and J 12 bases, with 19 bases left between them. CDR3 nucleotides: TGCGCCAGCAGCCAAGTTATCAGCGCAGGGGACGTGCAGTTCTTC. Amino acids: CASSQVISAGDVQFF.